The 16 T cell receptor beta chains in this list originate from one sample, sequenced in a study of vaccination effects on CD4 cells after COVID-19. These receptors have no identified antigens. Profiling relied on immunoSEQ multiplex PCR, and the TCRdb table lists in-frame clones only, not all of them. The sample records 55,000 to 75,000 clones, roughly four fifths being singletons. With the ViraFEST assay, the study expanded antigen-specific CD4+ T cells using viral peptide pools, then sequenced them. Scientists isolated CD4+ T cells after an approximately 10-day culture period ended. Nucleocapsid antibodies stayed negative before and after vaccination, showing no earlier SARS-CoV-2 infection. The sequencing here drew on CD4+ T cells from PBMCs cultured with HCoV-NL63 spike peptides, taken before COVID-19 vaccination. The receptor set was obtained from a human donor who received a COVID-19 vaccine.

The V gene is TRBV30, the J gene TRBJ1-2; no reliable D call. Germline-derived CDR1 and CDR2 are GTSNPN and SVGIG (reference sequence). The CDR3 extends over 17 amino acids. Trimming stripped 3 bases from V and 6 bases from J, with 26 bases between. The CDR3 spells CAWRRALGGRFVHGYTF. In DNA form, the CDR3 reads TGTGCCTGGAGACGTGCCTTGGGAGGGAGGTTCGTTCATGGCTACACCTTC.

This clone was seen just once. The gene calls are TRBV28 and TRBJ1-2; 8 nucleotides align to TRBD1. Germline values: CDR1 MDHEN, CDR2 SYDVKM. There are 16 residues in the CDR3. V lost 4 bases, J lost 6 bases, and 13 bases stayed unmatched. The CDR3 region is CASSSRPGQGHHGYTF. The CDR3 DNA reads TGTGCCAGCAGTTCTCGCCCCGGACAGGGTCATCATGGCTACACCTTC.

This clone was picked up a small number of times. The genes are TRBV19 and TRBJ1-2; D remains unclear. This CDR3 comprises 15 residues. Germline lookup yields CDR1 LNHDA and CDR2 SQIVND (reference sequence). V lost 3 bases and J 3 bases, leaving 14 bases between the germline ends. CDR3: CASSILALSHYGYTF. The CDR3 DNA follows: TGTGCCAGTAGTATCTTGGCCCTCTCTCACTATGGCTACACCTTC.

A remark on this clone: The same CDR3 also results from other DNA sequences found in this sample. The chain couples TRBV30 to TRBJ2-3; D ambiguous. CDR1 and CDR2 (germline): GTSNPN, SVGIG (reference sequence). The CDR3 sequence is 11 residues long. Trimming took 5 bases from V and 2 from J, leaving 5 bases between them. CDR3 nucleotides: TGTGCCTGGGGGTACACAGATACGCAGTATTTT. Its translation: CAWGYTDTQYF.

The chain uses TRBV6-2 or TRBV6-3 and TRBJ1-5; unclear D gene. Germline V gene data show CDR1 as MNHEY and CDR2 as SVGEGT. The CDR3 sequence is 15 residues long. V dropped 4 bases and J dropped 7 bases, with 17 bases sitting between them. The CDR3 sequence: CASSFSPPAGQPQHF. The CDR3 DNA is TGTGCCAGCAGTTTTTCCCCCCCTGCCGGGCAGCCCCAGCATTTT.

V usage is TRBV18 and J usage is TRBJ2-5, with D possibly being TRBD2 (6 bases). The ends were cut back, 2 bases at V and 3 bases at J, with 10 bases in the middle. Per germline, CDR1 KGHSH and CDR2 LQKENI. The CDR3 length is 14 residues. The CDR3: CASSPKGLKETQYF. DNA for the CDR3: TGTGCCAGCTCACCAAAGGGACTGAAAGAGACCCAGTACTTC.

The chain links TRBV15 to TRBJ1-1; D unclear. The CDR3 is made up of 16 amino acids. CDR1 LNHNV and CDR2 YYDKDF come from the germline V gene (reference sequence). V was pared by 0 bases and J by 0 bases, with 11 bases between. This chain's CDR3 is CATSRDAAAMNTEAFF. The DNA for the CDR3 is TGTGCCACCAGCAGAGACGCGGCAGCCATGAACACTGAAGCTTTCTTT.

This clone occurred once. The chain couples TRBV5-8 to TRBJ2-3; D is possibly TRBD2 (6 bases). Per the germline V gene, CDR1 is SGHTS and CDR2 is YDEGEE. V was cut by 7 bases and J by 3 bases, with 21 bases left in between. CDR3 size: 16 residues. This CDR3 is CASPLAPGERTDTQYF. CDR3 coding DNA: TGTGCCAGCCCCCTTGCCCCGGGGGAGAGGACAGATACGCAGTATTTT.

This clone has a single count. The J gene is TRBJ1-2, the V gene TRBV28; D gene unclear. CDR3 length: 15 residues. Germline V lookup: CDR1 MDHEN, CDR2 SYDVKM. V was shortened by 5 bases and J by 2 bases, with 15 bases between the two germline ends. CDR3 in amino acids: CASSGPEPFNYGYTF. The CDR3 nucleotides are TGTGCCAGCAGTGGGCCCGAGCCATTCAACTATGGCTACACCTTC.

The chain combines TRBV4-1 with TRBJ2-3; 10 positions agree with TRBD1. The CDR3 is 17 amino acids. V was pared by 4 bases and J by 3 bases, with 10 bases of the junction left unmatched. Germline CDR1 MGHRA, CDR2 YSYEKL. The CDR3 nucleotides are TGCGCCAGCAGCCTCAGGGACAGGGGATTATCAACAGATACGCAGTATTTT. It translates to CASSLRDRGLSTDTQYF.

This chain joins TRBV18 and TRBJ2-7; no clear D gene. CDR1 is KGHSH and CDR2 is LQKENI in the germline V gene. The CDR3 contains 13 residues. The V and J ends lost 2 bases and 4 bases respectively, with 9 bases between them. CDR3 amino acids: CASSPFGDYEQYV. The CDR3, as DNA: TGTGCCAGCTCACCATTTGGCGATTACGAGCAGTACGTC.

V gene TRBV14 combines with J gene TRBJ2-7; 7 bases map to TRBD1. The CDR3 length is 13 residues. After removal of 4 bases from V and 3 bases from J, the junction contained 3 bases not matched to a gene. Germline CDR1 is SGHDN and CDR2 is FVKESK. The CDR3 is CASSPRDSYEQYV. The CDR3, as DNA: TGTGCCAGCAGCCCACGGGACAGCTACGAGCAGTACGTC.

The V gene is TRBV7-2, the J gene TRBJ2-2; D uncertain. This CDR3 has 13 residues. V shed 8 bases and J shed 2 bases, with 9 bases lying between them. The germline gives CDR1 SGHTA, CDR2 FQGNSA. As DNA, the CDR3 is TGTGCCAGCCGACTCCTAAACACCGGGGAGCTGTTTTTT. Amino acid sequence: CASRLLNTGELFF. The full variable domain, its missing parts supplied by reference TRBV7-2 and TRBJ2-2, is GAGVSQSPSNKVTEKGKDVELRCDPISGHTALYWYRQSLGQGLEFLIYFQGNSAPDKSGLPSDRFSAERTGGSVSTLTIQRTQQEDSAVYLCASRLLNTGELFFGEGSRLTVL.

CDR3: CASSLVTGGNEKLFF. CDR3 in DNA: TGCGCCAGCAGCTTGGTAACAGGGGGGAATGAAAAACTGTTTTTT. The chain is built from TRBV5-1 and TRBJ1-4; TRBD1 matches 8 bases. Germline CDR1 reads SGHRS; CDR2 reads YFSETQ. This CDR3 is 15 amino acids long. V shed 0 bases and J 5 bases; nucleotides not matched to a gene: 3.

This clone was counted once. The chain recombines TRBV7-2 with TRBJ1-2; 8 bases line up with TRBD1. The CDR3 spans 12 residues. J gave up 8 bases and V 5 bases, and 4 bases lay outside the gene matches. The germline V gene has CDR1 SGHTA and CDR2 FQGNSA. CDR3 nucleotides: TGTGCCAGCAGCGGCGACAGGGGCGGCTACACCTTC. Protein: CASSGDRGGYTF.

V is TRBV6-6 and J is TRBJ1-5; 7 bases agree with TRBD1. The V gene end was trimmed by 5 bases and the J gene end by 0 bases; junction bases not matched to a gene: 13. Germline V gene data show CDR1 as MNHNY and CDR2 as SVGAGI (reference sequence). CDR3 length: 18 residues. The CDR3 sequence is CASSRTGWGQNSNQPQHF. DNA of the CDR3: TGTGCCAGCAGTCGCACTGGCTGGGGACAGAATAGCAATCAGCCCCAGCATTTT.